What follows are 20 T cell receptor beta chains derived from one specimen sequenced in a study of spatial heterogeneity in lung cancer. One entry per CDR3 protein results from TCRdb running MiXCR on the 5' RACE reads. This sample has approximately 40,000 distinct CDR3 sequences, with less than 5.5% found just once. Time point indicated: sample taken at primary tumor resection. No cell sorting; template was whole RNA from tumor, lung tissue or PBMC. The sequencing here drew on PBMCs, taken at surgery. All receptors come from a female donor with early-stage non-small cell lung cancer.

This clonotype was seen a few times. One junction end does not reproduce the germline sequence, and a read error may be involved. The chain joins TRBV2 to TRBJ1-6; D uncertain. This CDR3 has 16 residues. Germline assignment: CDR1 SNHLY and CDR2 FYNNEI. For the CDR3, the DNA is TGTGCCAGCAGAGAAGGGTCGATTGGGCCGTCTTCACCCCTCCACTTT. Translating it yields CASREGSIGPSSPLHF. The full variable domain, in which reference TRBV2 and TRBJ1-6 provide the parts outside the CDR3, is EPEVTQTPSHQVTQMGQEVILRCVPISNHLYFYWYRQILGQKVEFLVSFYNNEISEKSEIFDDQFSVERPDGSNFTLKIRSTKLEDSAMYFCASREGSIGPSSPLHFGNGTRLTVT.

This clonotype came up many times. The CDR3 spells CASSPGQGRETQYF. The CDR3 DNA reads as TGTGCCAGCAGCCCGGGACAGGGGAGGGAGACCCAGTACTTC. The chain employs TRBV5-4 and TRBJ2-5; 10 nucleotides align to TRBD1. This CDR3 is 14 amino acids long. The germline V gene encodes CDR1 SGHNT and CDR2 YYREEE (reference sequence). V dropped 4 bases and J dropped 5; count of bases not matched to a gene: 5.

In its sample, this clonotype was seen a few times. The J gene is TRBJ2-3, the V gene TRBV6-2 or TRBV6-3; perhaps TRBD2 as D (6 bases). The germline CDR1 and CDR2 sequences are MNHEY and SVGEGT. The CDR3 runs 15 residues. V was cut by 5 bases and J by 3 bases, with 15 bases left in between. DNA for the CDR3: TGTGCCAGCAGTCCGACTAGGCCCGGGACAGATACGCAGTATTTT. Protein product: CASSPTRPGTDTQYF.

This clonotype was observed at least ten times. The chain combines TRBV9 with TRBJ2-5; D remains unclear. Germline V gene sequence: CDR1 SGDLS, CDR2 YYNGEE. This CDR3 spans 14 amino acids. Trimming cost V 3 bases and J 5 bases, with 14 bases left between them. The CDR3 region is CASSATHPRETQYF. CDR3 DNA sequence: TGTGCCAGCAGCGCGACCCACCCTCGGGAGACCCAGTACTTC.

This clonotype was counted ten times or more. The rearrangement uses TRBV18 and TRBJ2-1; a possible D gene is TRBD2 (5 bases). Trimming took 2 bases from V and 9 from J, leaving 8 bases between them. The CDR3 has 12 amino acids. Germline V gene data show CDR1 as KGHSH and CDR2 as LQKENI. CDR3 region: CASSPWSGEQFF. Written as DNA, the CDR3 is TGTGCCAGCTCACCATGGAGCGGTGAGCAGTTCTTC.

This clonotype was seen many times. The chain has TRBV11-1 and TRBJ2-2, with no clear D. Trimming removed 0 bases at V and 5 bases at J, with 4 bases between. CDR1 SGHAT and CDR2 FQDESV come from the germline V gene (reference sequence). The CDR3 totals 13 residues. The CDR3 region has the DNA TGTGCCAGCAGCTTAGCGCTTACCGGGGAGCTGTTTTTT. As protein: CASSLALTGELFF.

The J gene is TRBJ1-4, the V gene TRBV15; D remains unclear. The CDR3 covers 14 residues. CDR1 LNHNV and CDR2 YYDKDF come from the germline V gene (reference sequence). Trimming stripped 5 bases from V and 8 bases from J, with 15 bases between. CDR3 in amino acids: CATSHEGTREKLFF. The CDR3 coding sequence is TGTGCCACCAGCCACGAGGGAACGAGGGAAAAACTGTTTTTT.

This clonotype showed up many times. CDR3 DNA sequence: TGTGCCAGCAGCGGGAACAGGACAACTAATGAAAAACTGTTTTTT. Translation: CASSGNRTTNEKLFF. The V gene is TRBV9, the J gene TRBJ1-4; a possible D gene is TRBD1 (5 bases). V was pared by 3 bases and J by 0 bases, with 9 bases between. CDR1 and CDR2 (germline): SGDLS, YYNGEE. CDR3 size: 15 residues.

This clonotype was counted many times. The chain employs TRBV24-1 and TRBJ1-5; TRBD1 aligns across 7 bases. V was clipped by 5 bases and J by 6 bases; unmatched bases: 12. The germline gives CDR1 KGHDR, CDR2 SFDVKD. The CDR3 has 16 amino acids. Here the CDR3 DNA reads TGTGCCACCAGTGCCAAGGGGGCAGGGGCGCGTCAGCCCCAGCATTTT. Its protein is CATSAKGAGARQPQHF.

This clonotype is deemed medium-sized. The chain links TRBV5-1 to TRBJ1-6, with D unresolved. The germline CDR1 and CDR2 sequences are SGHRS and YFSETQ. Trimming removed 4 bases from V and 3 bases from J, with 8 bases in between. The CDR3 contains 14 residues. The CDR3 loop is CASSLGNYNSPLHF. DNA for the CDR3: TGCGCCAGCAGCCTCGGAAACTATAATTCACCCCTCCACTTT. Full variable domain (outside the CDR3, taken from reference TRBV5-1 and TRBJ1-6): KAGVTQTPRYLIKTRGQQVTLSCSPISGHRSVSWYQQTPGQGLQFLFEYFSETQRNKGNFPGRFSGRQFSNSRSEMNVSTLELGDSALYLCASSLGNYNSPLHFGNGTRLTVT.

This clonotype is labeled large. This chain uses TRBV6-2 or TRBV6-3 with TRBJ1-5; weak D call: TRBD1 (5 bases). CDR1 and CDR2 from the germline V gene are MNHEY and SVGEGT. Trimming left V 6 bases short and J 7 bases short, with 13 bases between. The CDR3 runs 13 residues. CDR3 sequence reads: CASRKSGSQPQHF. Here the CDR3 DNA reads TGTGCCAGCAGGAAGTCAGGGAGCCAGCCCCAGCATTTT.

This clonotype appeared a few times. The chain carries TRBV5-6 and TRBJ2-7; 10 nucleotides agree with TRBD1. J gave up 4 bases and V 4 bases, and 17 bases lay outside the gene matches. Germline loops: CDR1 SGHDT, CDR2 YYEEEE. The CDR3 loop spans 18 amino acids. CDR3 loop: CASSQHSTGGRERYEQYF. CDR3 in DNA: TGTGCCAGCAGCCAGCACTCGACAGGGGGCCGCGAAAGGTACGAGCAGTACTTC.

The CDR3 here is CASSTKGSDEQYF. The CDR3 DNA follows: TGTGCCAGCAGCACTAAGGGGTCCGACGAGCAGTACTTC. The chain links TRBV7-8 to TRBJ2-7; possible D gene TRBD1, 5 bases. V was pared by 5 bases and J by 5 bases, with 13 bases between. Germline CDR1 SGHVS, CDR2 FQNEAQ. This CDR3 contains 13 residues. Variable domain in full (rest from reference TRBV7-8 and TRBJ2-7): GAGVSQSPRYKVAKRGQDVALRCDPISGHVSLFWYQQALGQGPEFLTYFQNEAQLDKSGLPSDRFFAERPEGSVSTLKIQRTQQEDSAVYLCASSTKGSDEQYFGPGTRLTVT.

This clonotype was recorded at least ten times. This chain joins TRBV9 and TRBJ2-3, with 10 bases lining up with TRBD1. V dropped 4 bases and J dropped 3; count of bases not matched to a gene: 8. The CDR3 loop spans 16 amino acids. CDR1 is SGDLS and CDR2 is YYNGEE in the germline V gene. CDR3 protein: CASSSYTGQGTDTQYF. The CDR3 nucleotides read TGTGCCAGCAGCTCTTATACGGGACAGGGGACAGATACGCAGTATTTT.

Concerning this clonotype itself: Just one base apart from a much larger clone, this may be a read error. The chain combines TRBV7-9 with TRBJ2-5; D unclear. V dropped 4 bases and J dropped 4 bases, with 16 bases sitting between them. Germline loops: CDR1 SEHNR, CDR2 FQNEAQ (reference sequence). The CDR3 has 15 amino acids. The CDR3 coding sequence is TGTGCCAGCAGCTCCCCTGGCACTACTCGAGAGACCCAGTACTTC. It translates to CASSSPGTTRETQYF. Combining the CDR3 with reference TRBV7-9 and TRBJ2-5 gives the whole variable domain DTGVSQNPRHKITKRGQNVTFRCDPISEHNRLYWYRQTLGQGPEFLTYFQNEAQLEKSRLLSDRFSAERPKGSFSTLEIQRTEQGDSAMYLCASSSPGTTRETQYFGPGTRLLVL.

This chain uses TRBV28 with TRBJ1-4; D is uncertain. From germline, CDR1 is MDHEN and CDR2 SYDVKM. V shed 4 bases and J shed 8 bases, with 8 bases lying between them. The CDR3 runs to 12 residues. The CDR3 protein is CASSSGGEKLFF. The CDR3 bases are TGTGCCAGCAGTTCGGGCGGAGAAAAACTGTTTTTT.

In this sample, this clonotype turned up many times. The rearrangement joins TRBV18 to TRBJ2-7; 14 bases fit TRBD2. Per the germline V gene, CDR1 is KGHSH and CDR2 is LQKENI. The CDR3 runs to 15 residues. V lost 6 bases to trimming and J lost 5 bases; unmatched junction nucleotides: 6. The CDR3 sequence: CASSRGLAGDDEQYF. As DNA, the CDR3 is TGTGCCAGCTCGCGGGGACTAGCGGGGGACGACGAGCAGTACTTC.

The CDR3 DNA sequence: TGTGCCAGCAGCATTACAGGGGATGGCTACACCTTC. Translated: CASSITGDGYTF. The chain uses TRBV7-9 and TRBJ1-2; TRBD1 matches at 7 bases. Trimming cost V 5 bases and J 6 bases; bases outside gene matches: 3. The CDR3 runs 12 residues. Germline CDR1 SEHNR, CDR2 FQNEAQ (reference sequence).

The chain links TRBV28 to TRBJ1-5; no firm D call. V dropped 6 bases and J dropped 0 bases, with 18 bases sitting between them. Germline assignment: CDR1 MDHEN and CDR2 SYDVKM. This CDR3 has 17 amino acids. CDR3 sequence reads: CASRVLSLSYSNQPQHF. The DNA for the CDR3 is TGTGCCAGCAGGGTCCTATCCCTATCTTATAGCAATCAGCCCCAGCATTTT. The variable domain in full, with the rest retrieved from reference TRBV28 and TRBJ1-5, is DVKVTQSSRYLVKRTGEKVFLECVQDMDHENMFWYRQDPGLGLRLIYFSYDVKMKEKGDIPEGYSVSREKKERFSLILESASTNQTSMYLCASRVLSLSYSNQPQHFGDGTRLSIL.

This clonotype was picked up many times. The V and J genes are TRBV9 and TRBJ2-3; 10 bases are shared with TRBD1. CDR1 is SGDLS, CDR2 YYNGEE, per germline. Unmatched junction bases numbered 4, after V lost 3 bases and J lost 3 bases. The CDR3 is made up of 15 amino acids. CDR3 protein: CASSDLGQGTDTQYF. The CDR3 DNA sequence: TGTGCCAGCAGCGACCTGGGACAGGGGACAGATACGCAGTATTTT.